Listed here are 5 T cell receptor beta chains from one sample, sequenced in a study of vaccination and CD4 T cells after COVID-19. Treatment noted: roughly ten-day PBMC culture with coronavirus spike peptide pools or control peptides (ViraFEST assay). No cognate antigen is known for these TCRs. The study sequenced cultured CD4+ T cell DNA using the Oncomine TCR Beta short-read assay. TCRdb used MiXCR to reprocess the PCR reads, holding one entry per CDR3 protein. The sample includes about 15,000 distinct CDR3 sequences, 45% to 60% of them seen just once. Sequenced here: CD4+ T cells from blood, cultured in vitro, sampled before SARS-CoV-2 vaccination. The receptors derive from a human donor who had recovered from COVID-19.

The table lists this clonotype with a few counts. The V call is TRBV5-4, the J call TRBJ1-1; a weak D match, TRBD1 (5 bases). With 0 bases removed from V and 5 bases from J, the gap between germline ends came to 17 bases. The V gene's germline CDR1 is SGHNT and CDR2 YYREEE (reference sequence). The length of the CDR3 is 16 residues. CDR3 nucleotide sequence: TGTGCCAGCAGCTTGGACCTTTTGGGGGGAGGAACTGAAGCTTTCTTT. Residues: CASSLDLLGGGTEAFF.

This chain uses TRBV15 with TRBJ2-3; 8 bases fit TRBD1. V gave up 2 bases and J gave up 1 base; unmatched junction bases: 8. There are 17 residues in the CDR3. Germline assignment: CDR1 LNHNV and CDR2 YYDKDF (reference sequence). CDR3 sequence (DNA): TGTGCCACCAGCAGAAATTTGGACAGGGCGGGCACAGATACGCAGTATTTT. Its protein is CATSRNLDRAGTDTQYF. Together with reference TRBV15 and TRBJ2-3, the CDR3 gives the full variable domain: DAMVIQNPRYQVTQFGKPVTLSCSQTLNHNVMYWYQQKSSQAPKLLFHYYDKDFNNEADTPDNFQSRRPNTSFCFLDIRSPGLGDTAMYLCATSRNLDRAGTDTQYFGPGTRLTVL.

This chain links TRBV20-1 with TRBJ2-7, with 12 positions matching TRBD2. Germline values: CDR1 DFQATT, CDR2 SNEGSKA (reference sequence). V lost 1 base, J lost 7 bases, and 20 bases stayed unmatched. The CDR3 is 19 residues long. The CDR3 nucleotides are TGCAGTGCTAGAGGCGACACGGAACTAGCGGGAGGAATTATTGGGGAGCAGTACTTC. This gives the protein CSARGDTELAGGIIGEQYF.

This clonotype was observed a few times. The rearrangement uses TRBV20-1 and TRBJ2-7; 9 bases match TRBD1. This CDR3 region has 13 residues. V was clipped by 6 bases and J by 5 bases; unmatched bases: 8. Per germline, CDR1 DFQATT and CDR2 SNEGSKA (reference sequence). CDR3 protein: CSAPGQGVDEQYF. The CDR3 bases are TGCAGTGCACCGGGACAGGGTGTCGACGAGCAGTACTTC.

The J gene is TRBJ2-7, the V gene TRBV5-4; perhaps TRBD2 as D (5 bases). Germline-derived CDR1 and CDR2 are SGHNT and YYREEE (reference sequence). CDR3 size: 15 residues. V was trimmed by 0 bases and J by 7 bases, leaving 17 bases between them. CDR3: CASSLGLSTTGEQYF. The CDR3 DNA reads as TGTGCCAGCAGCTTGGGACTTTCGACTACTGGGGAGCAGTACTTC.